The 27 T cell receptor beta chains below all came from one sample that was sequenced in a study of blood T cell repertoires in COVID-19. Libraries were prepared by immunoSEQ multiplex PCR; TCRdb keeps only in-frame clonotypes and omits some of them. This table holds some 39,000 clones, 65% to 90% found once. Sequenced input: peripheral blood. The receptors originated from a man in his forties with active COVID-19.

The chain recombines TRBV6-6 with TRBJ2-3; 7 bases map to TRBD2. In germline, CDR1 is MNHNY, CDR2 SVGAGI (reference sequence). The ends lost 7 bases at V and 2 bases at J; junction bases unmatched: 9. The CDR3 sequence is 15 residues long. The CDR3 loop is CASNGRLADTDTQYF. In nucleotides, the CDR3 is TGTGCCAGCAACGGACGGCTAGCGGACACAGATACGCAGTATTTT.

The chain links TRBV6-5 to TRBJ1-5, with no clear D. This CDR3 has 14 residues. Trimming stripped 8 bases from V and 0 bases from J, with 11 bases between. Germline CDR1 is MNHEY and CDR2 is SVGAGI. The CDR3 spells CASGLNGSNQPQHF. Written as DNA, the CDR3 is TGTGCCAGCGGTCTGAACGGTAGCAATCAGCCCCAGCATTTT.

V gene TRBV27 combines with J gene TRBJ1-1; 7 bases line up with TRBD1. With 5 bases clipped from V and 1 base from J, the junction kept 1 base outside the gene matches. The CDR3 runs to 13 residues. Germline V gene lookup returns CDR1 MNHEY and CDR2 SMNVEV (reference sequence). CDR3 coding DNA: TGTGCCAGCAGTGCAGGGGGGAACACTGAAGCTTTCTTT. It translates to CASSAGGNTEAFF.

The V and J genes are TRBV7-6 and TRBJ2-5; weak D call: TRBD2 (7 bases). The CDR3 has 15 amino acids. V lost 3 bases to trimming and J lost 4 bases, with 15 bases between them. From germline, CDR1 is SGHVS and CDR2 FNYEAQ. CDR3: CASSFLGRGAETQYF. In nucleotides, the CDR3 is TGTGCCAGCAGCTTCTTGGGGAGGGGGGCAGAGACCCAGTACTTC.

The CDR3 DNA sequence: TGTGCCTGGAGTCGGGGCAATCAGCCCCAGCATTTT. Protein sequence: CAWSRGNQPQHF. The rearrangement uses TRBV30 and TRBJ1-5; D call uncertain. This CDR3 is 12 amino acids long. Germline loops: CDR1 GTSNPN, CDR2 SVGIG (reference sequence). Trimming cost V 2 bases and J 2 bases, with 4 bases left between them.

The chain links TRBV13 to TRBJ2-7, with 7 bases aligning to TRBD2. CDR3 length equals 14 residues. V was pared by 5 bases and J by 0 bases, with 4 bases of the junction left unmatched. The germline CDR1 and CDR2 sequences are PRHDT and FYEKMQ (reference sequence). The CDR3: CASSLLANSYEQYF. Written as DNA, the CDR3 is TGTGCCAGCAGCCTACTAGCGAACTCCTACGAGCAGTACTTC.

V and J are TRBV5-4 and TRBJ2-7, with TRBD1 matching 7 bases. CDR1 and CDR2 (germline): SGHNT, YYREEE (reference sequence). CDR3 length: 14 residues. V gave up 0 bases and J gave up 2 bases; unmatched junction bases: 2. Here the CDR3 DNA reads TGTGCCAGCAGCTTGGAGGGGACAGCCTACGAGCAGTACTTC. As protein: CASSLEGTAYEQYF. Variable domain in full (rest from reference TRBV5-4 and TRBJ2-7): ETGVTQSPTHLIKTRGQQVTLRCSSQSGHNTVSWYQQALGQGPQFIFQYYREEENGRGNFPPRFSGLQFPNYSSELNVNALELDDSALYLCASSLEGTAYEQYFGPGTRLTVT.

The rearrangement links TRBV4-1 to TRBJ2-7, with D unclear. The CDR3 spans 13 residues. Deletions cut 0 bases from V and 7 bases from J, with 10 bases between. CDR1 MGHRA and CDR2 YSYEKL come from the germline V gene. The CDR3 reads CASSQDPWAEQYF. The CDR3 DNA follows: TGCGCCAGCAGCCAAGATCCATGGGCTGAGCAGTACTTC.

This clone was detected only a few times. V usage is TRBV5-6 and J usage is TRBJ2-1; tentatively, D is TRBD2 (6 bases). The V end lost 3 bases, the J end lost 10 bases, and 26 bases lay between the germline ends. CDR1 SGHDT and CDR2 YYEEEE come from the germline V gene. The CDR3 is 17 residues long. The chain's CDR3 is CASSSIRDSGPLGEQFF. CDR3 sequence (DNA): TGTGCCAGCAGCTCGATTCGGGACTCAGGACCTCTGGGCGAGCAGTTCTTC.

This clone turned up a few times. The J gene is TRBJ2-7, the V gene TRBV5-1; TRBD1 might be the D (5 bases). Germline V gives CDR1 SGHRS, CDR2 YFSETQ. The CDR3 covers 15 residues. The V gene lost 5 bases and the J gene lost 4 bases, with 19 bases spanning the gap. CDR3 bases: TGCGCCAGCAGAGAGCAGGGTGGCCAGTCGTACGAGCAGTACTTC. It is translated as CASREQGGQSYEQYF.

This rearrangement joins TRBV5-1 to TRBJ1-5, with D perhaps TRBD1 (6 bases). Trimming stripped 0 bases from V and 0 bases from J, with 7 bases between. This CDR3 is 15 amino acids long. Germline V gene sequence: CDR1 SGHRS, CDR2 YFSETQ. DNA of the CDR3: TGCGCCAGCAGCTTGGTAGGGGGTAGCAATCAGCCCCAGCATTTT. It codes for CASSLVGGSNQPQHF.

The chain employs TRBV19 and TRBJ1-4; D not certain. V was shortened by 3 bases and J by 8 bases, with 10 bases between the two germline ends. Per germline, CDR1 LNHDA and CDR2 SQIVND (reference sequence). This CDR3 contains 13 residues. The CDR3 DNA reads as TGTGCCAGTAGTATCAGGAGGGTCGAAAAACTGTTTTTT. It codes for CASSIRRVEKLFF.

The chain links TRBV2 to TRBJ2-7, with D possibly TRBD1 on 6 matching bases. This CDR3 spans 12 amino acids. Germline V gene lookup returns CDR1 SNHLY and CDR2 FYNNEI. With 7 bases removed from V and 4 bases from J, the gap between germline ends came to 11 bases. CDR3 protein: CASTLTGYEQYF. CDR3 DNA: TGTGCCAGCACCCTCACAGGGTACGAGCAGTACTTC. Full variable domain (rest looked up from reference TRBV2 and TRBJ2-7): EPEVTQTPSHQVTQMGQEVILRCVPISNHLYFYWYRQILGQKVEFLVSFYNNEISEKSEIFDDQFSVERPDGSNFTLKIRSTKLEDSAMYFCASTLTGYEQYFGPGTRLTVT.

The V call is TRBV5-6, the J call TRBJ1-3, with TRBD1 identical over 10 bases. The CDR3 runs 17 residues. CDR1 and CDR2 (germline): SGHDT, YYEEEE. Trimming at V came to 0 bases and at J to 2 bases, leaving 5 bases not matched to a gene. In nucleotides, the CDR3 is TGTGCCAGCAGCTTGGGACCCGGGACAGGGGCTGGAAACACCATATATTTT. It yields the protein CASSLGPGTGAGNTIYF. The full variable domain, rest sourced from reference TRBV5-6 and TRBJ1-3, is DAGVTQSPTHLIKTRGQQVTLRCSPKSGHDTVSWYQQALGQGPQFIFQYYEEEERQRGNFPDRFSGHQFPNYSSELNVNALLLGDSALYLCASSLGPGTGAGNTIYFGEGSWLTVV.

V gene TRBV19 combines with J gene TRBJ2-7; D is possibly TRBD1 (6 bases). Trimming removed 1 base from V and 7 bases from J, with 14 bases in between. Germline lookup yields CDR1 LNHDA and CDR2 SQIVND (reference sequence). CDR3 size: 14 residues. This chain's CDR3 is CASSIAWGPDEQYF. CDR3 bases: TGTGCCAGTAGTATAGCCTGGGGGCCGGATGAGCAGTACTTC.

This clone was observed a few times. The rearrangement joins TRBV6-4 to TRBJ2-3; TRBD1 aligns across 11 bases. The CDR3 runs 15 residues. CDR1 and CDR2 from the germline V gene are MRHNA and SNTAGT. V lost 5 bases to trimming and J lost 3 bases; unmatched junction nucleotides: 4. CDR3 sequence reads: CASSPGQGATDTQYF. CDR3 sequence (DNA): TGTGCCAGCAGTCCCGGACAGGGGGCAACAGATACGCAGTATTTT.

The chain joins TRBV28 to TRBJ1-1; 9 bases are shared with TRBD1. V shed 4 bases, J shed 6 bases, and the junction held 9 bases outside the gene matches. The CDR3 is made up of 15 amino acids. Germline V CDR1 and CDR2: MDHEN, SYDVKM. The CDR3 DNA reads as TGTGCCAGCAGTTCGGACAGGGGCCTTTTCTCTGAAGCTTTCTTT. It encodes CASSSDRGLFSEAFF.

The CDR3 loop reads CSASGTDEQYF. In nucleotides, the CDR3 is TGCAGTGCTAGCGGCACAGACGAGCAGTACTTC. The chain recombines TRBV20-1 with TRBJ2-7; D is undetermined. The CDR3 is 11 residues long. Trimming pared 3 bases from V and 5 bases from J, leaving 8 bases between. CDR1 is DFQATT and CDR2 is SNEGSKA in the germline V gene (reference sequence).

The chain has TRBV5-6 and TRBJ2-1; 11 bases agree with TRBD2. This CDR3 is 13 amino acids long. CDR1 is SGHDT, CDR2 YYEEEE, per germline. The J segment lost 11 bases and the V segment lost 4 bases, leaving 5 bases of the junction unmatched. The CDR3: CASSHRLAGKQFF. The CDR3 region has the DNA TGTGCCAGCAGCCATCGACTAGCGGGAAAGCAGTTCTTC.

The V call is TRBV6-1, the J call TRBJ2-5, with D possibly TRBD1 on 5 matching bases. V was pared by 3 bases and J by 5 bases, with 10 bases between. Germline-derived CDR1 and CDR2 are MNHNS and SASEGT. The CDR3 totals 13 residues. The CDR3 DNA sequence: TGTGCCAGCAGTGAGGGGAACAGGGAGACCCAGTACTTC. Translation gives CASSEGNRETQYF.

This clone has only a few counts. The chain recombines TRBV28 with TRBJ2-7; maybe TRBD1 (6 bases). This CDR3 region has 13 residues. Looked up from germline, CDR1 is MDHEN and CDR2 is SYDVKM. Trimming cost V 5 bases and J 7 bases, with 15 bases left between them. This chain's CDR3 is CASSPTGLREQYF. Here the CDR3 DNA reads TGTGCCAGCAGTCCTACAGGGTTGAGAGAGCAGTACTTC.

The chain combines TRBV5-1 with TRBJ2-5; 8 nucleotides match TRBD2. The V segment lost 3 bases and the J segment 4 bases; nucleotides outside the gene matches: 8. The CDR3 is made up of 15 amino acids. From germline, CDR1 is SGHRS and CDR2 YFSETQ. The chain's CDR3 is CASSWDREGGETQYF. The CDR3 DNA reads TGCGCCAGCAGCTGGGACCGGGAGGGTGGAGAGACCCAGTACTTC.

V gene TRBV5-1 combines with J gene TRBJ1-5; D gene ambiguous. Deletions cut 3 bases from V and 3 bases from J, with 7 bases between. Germline-derived CDR1 and CDR2 are SGHRS and YFSETQ. The CDR3 is 13 amino acids. The CDR3 region has the DNA TGCGCCAGCAGCTCTTCCCCCAATCAGCCCCAGCATTTT. As protein: CASSSSPNQPQHF.

V usage is TRBV6-1 and J usage is TRBJ1-3; unclear D gene. CDR1 and CDR2 (germline): MNHNS, SASEGT. The length of the CDR3 is 14 residues. V lost 3 bases to trimming and J lost 4 bases, with 10 bases between them. The chain's CDR3 is CASSEGIYGNTIYF. The CDR3 bases are TGTGCCAGCAGTGAGGGCATTTACGGAAACACCATATATTTT.

The J gene is TRBJ1-5, the V gene TRBV19; tentatively, D is TRBD1 (5 bases). The CDR3 loop spans 18 amino acids. In germline, CDR1 is LNHDA, CDR2 SQIVND (reference sequence). Trimming shortened V by 3 bases and J by 3 bases, and 21 bases separated the two germline ends. The CDR3 DNA reads TGTGCCAGTAGTATTGGGGCAAAATTTCCGGCACCCAATCAGCCCCAGCATTTT. Amino acids: CASSIGAKFPAPNQPQHF.

The chain carries TRBV28 and TRBJ2-4; TRBD2 matches at 8 bases. This CDR3 contains 18 residues. V shed 5 bases, J shed 1 base, and the junction held 13 bases outside the gene matches. The germline CDR1 and CDR2 sequences are MDHEN and SYDVKM. The CDR3 nucleotides are TGTGCCAGCAGTCAGACCCCGGGACTAGTAGTTGCCAAAAACATTCAGTACTTC. Its translation is CASSQTPGLVVAKNIQYF.

The chain links TRBV24-1 to TRBJ2-2; tentatively, D is TRBD2 (7 bases). This CDR3 has 17 residues. Trimming took off 0 bases at V and 4 bases at J, with 14 bases between the two ends. The germline gives CDR1 KGHDR, CDR2 SFDVKD. CDR3 nucleotides: TGTGCCACCAGTGATTTGCAATTTGGGGGGGCCACCGGGGAGCTGTTTTTT. Amino acid sequence: CATSDLQFGGATGELFF.